This TCR beta chain comes out of a study of blood T cell repertoires in COVID-19. This clone was seen a single time. V was pared by 0 bases and J by 5 bases, with 7 bases of the junction left unmatched. CDR3 length: 17 amino acids. Looked up from germline, CDR1 is SNHLY and CDR2 is FYNNEI. The repertoire was sequenced with immunoSEQ multiplex PCR; TCRdb's copy has only in-frame clones and lacks some. The profile covers 440,000 or so clones, with 70% to 90% appearing a single time and under 2% taken by the ten largest. The rearrangement uses TRBV2 and TRBJ1-5; 10 bases map to TRBD1. The specimen sequenced was peripheral blood. The clonotype comes from a woman aged 40 to 50 with COVID-19, enrolled during active disease. CDR3: CASSEALPGTGDQPQHF. The CDR3, as DNA: TGTGCCAGCAGTGAAGCGCTTCCCGGGACAGGGGATCAGCCCCAGCATTTT. Full variable domain (rest looked up from reference TRBV2 and TRBJ1-5): EPEVTQTPSHQVTQMGQEVILRCVPISNHLYFYWYRQILGQKVEFLVSFYNNEISEKSEIFDDQFSVERPDGSNFTLKIRSTKLEDSAMYFCASSEALPGTGDQPQHFGDGTRLSIL.